This T cell receptor (beta chain) was captured in a study of T cells in Graves' hyperthyroidism and ophthalmopathy. Uncontrolled infection, other autoimmune disease, pregnancy or lactation disqualified patients from enrolment. The source of the PBMCs was over 8.5 ml of fresh peripheral blood. The CDR3 has 19 residues. Per the germline V gene, CDR1 is DFQATT and CDR2 is SNEGSKA (reference sequence). The V and J ends lost 2 bases and 9 bases, in that order; junction bases with no gene match: 23. From RNA transcripts, TCR beta CDR3 regions were amplified. The TCR CDR3 first-round RT-PCR relied on the HTBI primer set. TCRdb redid the calling of the multiplex PCR reads with MiXCR, one entry per CDR3 protein. The sample has 660,000 or so distinct CDR3 sequences; roughly 20% are singletons.

The chain combines TRBV20-1 with TRBJ2-4; 9 bases fit TRBD2. The sequenced material came from blood. This clonotype was obtained from a man under 40 with Graves' ophthalmopathy. The CDR3 bases are TGCAGTGCTAGACAAAAGGGGTGGTCTGGCGGGAGGGCCGGGAGCATTCAGTACTTC. It translates to CSARQKGWSGGRAGSIQYF.